This T cell receptor (beta chain) was found in a study of CD8 T cells in Susac syndrome. V was clipped by 5 bases and J by 2 bases; unmatched bases: 2. This CDR3 has 12 residues. Germline values: CDR1 SQVTM, CDR2 ANQGSEA. Reverse transcription of about 0.45 to 1 ug RNA used random hexamers. Amplification of TCR beta CDR3 used immunoSEQ multiplex PCR across 54 Vbeta and 13 Jbeta. TCRdb recomputed calls from the immunoSEQ multiplex PCR reads with MiXCR, one row per CDR3 protein. The profile shows fewer than 200,000 distinct CDR3 sequences, less than 95% of them singletons. This chain connects TRBV29-1 to TRBJ2-7, with 8 positions matching TRBD2. The sample consisted of CD4+ T cells from PBMCs. The TCR sequence derives from a human donor in good health. The CDR3 is CSVTSGTYEQYF. The CDR3 DNA sequence: TGCAGCGTTACTAGCGGAACCTACGAGCAGTACTTC.